The entry that follows covers one T cell receptor (beta chain) sequence. The antigen is undetermined. This sample is drawn from a study of PD-1 blockade in classical Hodgkin lymphoma. Study-wide points: Newly diagnosed patients and complete responders had comparable diversity at baseline. The CD4+ diversity rise by C4D1 was clearest in complete responders.

Brentuximab vedotin exposure varied among the patients, all of whom had relapsed after autologous stem cell transplantation. Repertoires were generated with immunoSEQ multiplex PCR, while TCRdb's copy carries only in-frame clones and drops some. The sample contains around 45,000 clones, roughly 70% of which appear only once. V was clipped by 3 bases and J by 3 bases, with 8 bases between them. Germline CDR1 is LNHNV and CDR2 is YYDKDF (reference sequence). This CDR3 comprises 13 residues. The chain is built from TRBV15 and TRBJ2-5; D is unclear. The clonotype comes from a human donor with classical Hodgkin lymphoma. This material consisted of peripheral blood mononuclear cells (PBMCs), taken before the second cycle of nivolumab. The DNA for the CDR3 is TGTGCCACCAGCAGGATAATGGAAGAGACCCAGTACTTC. It translates to CATSRIMEETQYF.